This note documents a single T cell receptor beta chain sequence. Antigen unknown. TCR beta was sequenced from blood CD8+ and CD4+ T cells. Trimming took off 6 bases at V and 0 bases at J, with 12 bases between the two ends. CDR3 length equals 14 residues. The germline V gene has CDR1 KGHSH and CDR2 LQKENI. The data were taken from a study of CD8 T cells in Susac syndrome. Study-wide points: That the number of individuals in its TCR sequencing and HLA analysis was relatively small was acknowledged by the study.

A quantity of about 0.5 to 1 ug RNA underwent reverse transcription using random hexamers. The immunoSEQ assay covered 54 Vbeta and 13 Jbeta segments for CDR3. TCRdb ran MiXCR on the immunoSEQ multiplex PCR reads and lists one entry per CDR3 protein. Among roughly 150,000 distinct CDR3 sequences listed, 92% were seen once. The specimen was CD4+ T cells from PBMCs. This TCR was recovered from a human donor in good health. The chain links TRBV18 to TRBJ2-7, with D tentatively TRBD2 (6 bases). This CDR3 reads CASSTGLTSYEQYF. The DNA of the CDR3 is TGTGCCAGCTCTACGGGACTCACCTCCTACGAGCAGTACTTC.